This TCR beta chain came from a study of OX40 agonist ivuxolimab in advanced cancers. Study-level points and caveats: More expanded clones were seen, on average, in CD8+ T cells than in CD4+. The expanded peripheral T cells' antigen specificity was not determined.

Trimming cost V 6 bases and J 4 bases; bases outside gene matches: 2. CDR3 length equals 14 residues. The germline V gene encodes CDR1 MDHEN and CDR2 SYDVKM. Regarding this clone: Its antigen is still unknown.

Here immunoSEQ multiplex PCR was the method, and the copy in TCRdb shows in-frame clones only, minus some. Of about 81,000 clones listed, 70% to 90% were seen once; the top ten hold 0.45% to 0.6%. This material consisted of CD4+ or CD8+ T cells sorted from blood, taken in a trial of the OX40 agonist ivuxolimab. This receptor was obtained from an adult with an advanced solid tumor such as melanoma, head and neck, liver or kidney cancer. The chain is built from TRBV28 and TRBJ1-5; 11 nucleotides align to TRBD1. This CDR3 is CASSRDRGNQPQHF. DNA of the CDR3: TGTGCCAGCAGCAGGGACAGGGGGAATCAGCCCCAGCATTTT. Full variable domain (outside the CDR3, taken from reference TRBV28 and TRBJ1-5): DVKVTQSSRYLVKRTGEKVFLECVQDMDHENMFWYRQDPGLGLRLIYFSYDVKMKEKGDIPEGYSVSREKKERFSLILESASTNQTSMYLCASSRDRGNQPQHFGDGTRLSIL.